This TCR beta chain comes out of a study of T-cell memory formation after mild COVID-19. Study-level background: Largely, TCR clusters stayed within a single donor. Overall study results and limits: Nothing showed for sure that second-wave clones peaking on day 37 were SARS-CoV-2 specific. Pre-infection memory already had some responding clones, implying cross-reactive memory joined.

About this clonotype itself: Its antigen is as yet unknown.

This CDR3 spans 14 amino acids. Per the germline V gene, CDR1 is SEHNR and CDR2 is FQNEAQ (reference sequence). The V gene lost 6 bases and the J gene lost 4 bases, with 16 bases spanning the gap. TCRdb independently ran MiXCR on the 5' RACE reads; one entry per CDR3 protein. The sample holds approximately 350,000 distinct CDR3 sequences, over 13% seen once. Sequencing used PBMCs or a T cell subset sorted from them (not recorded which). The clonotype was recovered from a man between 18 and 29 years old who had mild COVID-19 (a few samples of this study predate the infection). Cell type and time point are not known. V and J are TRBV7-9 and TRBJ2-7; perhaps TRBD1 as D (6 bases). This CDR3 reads CASSPTGTKYEQYF. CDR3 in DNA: TGTGCCAGCAGTCCAACCGGGACAAAATACGAGCAGTACTTC.